Below, one T cell receptor beta chain is given with its context. This record comes from a study of blood T cell repertoires in COVID-19. Turning to the study itself: Donors in the United States, Italy and Spain gave samples during acute or convalescent COVID-19. PBMCs, B-cell-depleted T cells, or T cells were the source of the cDNA or gDNA that made up the material.

V was cut by 1 base and J by 4 bases, with 7 bases left in between. Germline loops: CDR1 MNHNS, CDR2 SASEGT. The CDR3 contains 13 residues. As handled by the study authors: Using reference gene primer amplification, nucleated cell counts were estimated. Using immunoSEQ multiplex PCR, the repertoire was profiled, and TCRdb retains in-frame clones only, with some absent. For V, J and clone size, that table is used; D and trimming come from the DNA. The data hold around 100,000 clones, with approximately 84% observed a single time. The chain has TRBV6-1 and TRBJ1-2, with D possibly being TRBD1 (5 bases). The sequence came from a young man in a cohort sampled during active COVID-19. Material: peripheral blood. The CDR3 region has the DNA TGTGCCAGCAGTGAAGGGGGCCCCTATGGCTACACCTTC. Translated, it gives CASSEGGPYGYTF.